Following are 8 T cell receptor beta chains from one sample sequenced in a study of radiation and T cells in renal cell carcinoma. This table comes from immunoSEQ multiplex PCR, and its TCRdb copy is limited to in-frame clones, with some not included. The sample consists of some 100,000 clones, 82% of them appearing once. Time point defined: baseline pretreatment blood. Treatment: 15 Gy SBRT to primary tumor, nephrectomy 4 weeks later. The specimen was blood, collected from a patient whose treatment included radiotherapy and nephrectomy. These receptors came from a man aged 55 to 70 with renal cell carcinoma.

The V call is TRBV19, the J call TRBJ1-4; D is unresolved. This CDR3 spans 15 amino acids. Germline V gives CDR1 LNHDA, CDR2 SQIVND (reference sequence). V was pared by 11 bases and J by 0 bases, with 16 bases between. CDR3 bases: TGTGCCGCTACTGCGGGCCACACAACTAATGAAAAACTGTTTTTT. Its protein product is CAATAGHTTNEKLFF.

This clone turned up a few times. The rearrangement links TRBV5-5 to TRBJ1-5, with a weak D call TRBD1 (5 bases). The germline gives CDR1 SGHKS, CDR2 YYEKEE (reference sequence). This CDR3 region has 15 residues. The V gene lost 0 bases and the J gene lost 4 bases, with 11 bases spanning the gap. The CDR3 DNA is TGTGCCAGCAGCTTGGGCGTAGGGGCGAATCAGCCCCAGCATTTT. Translated: CASSLGVGANQPQHF.

The chain has TRBV27 and TRBJ2-5; D is possibly TRBD1 or TRBD2 (5 bases each). Germline V CDR1 and CDR2: MNHEY, SMNVEV (reference sequence). CDR3 size: 14 residues. V was trimmed by 0 bases and J by 5 bases, leaving 10 bases between them. The CDR3 sequence: CASSLSTGAETQYF. Here the CDR3 DNA reads TGTGCCAGCAGTTTATCAACCGGGGCCGAGACCCAGTACTTC.

The V call is TRBV7-2, the J call TRBJ2-7; either TRBD1 or TRBD2 may supply D (7 bases each). The CDR3 has 16 residues. The V gene lost 4 bases and the J gene lost 1 base, with 17 bases spanning the gap. Germline V CDR1 and CDR2: SGHTA, FQGNSA. In DNA form, the CDR3 reads TGTGCCAGCAGCTCCCAGGGGGGGGGATTTTCCTACGAGCAGTACTTC. Amino acid sequence: CASSSQGGGFSYEQYF.

In its sample, this clone was seen once. This rearrangement joins TRBV14 to TRBJ1-3; 9 nucleotides align to TRBD1. The V gene end was trimmed by 5 bases and the J gene end by 0 bases; junction bases not matched to a gene: 8. Germline CDR1 SGHDN, CDR2 FVKESK. CDR3 length: 17 amino acids. In nucleotides, the CDR3 is TGTGCCAGCAGCACTTTTGGGACAGGGATCTCTGGAAACACCATATATTTT. Translating it yields CASSTFGTGISGNTIYF.

The gene calls are TRBV5-1 and TRBJ2-1; 10 nucleotides match TRBD2. Losses at the gene ends were 1 base for V and 5 bases for J; bases not matched to a gene: 6. This CDR3 is 16 amino acids long. Germline V lookup: CDR1 SGHRS, CDR2 YFSETQ. CDR3 nucleotide sequence: TGCGCCAGCAGCTTGATAAGGACTAGCGGAAACAATGAGCAGTTCTTC. It specifies CASSLIRTSGNNEQFF.

The rearrangement links TRBV29-1 to TRBJ2-1; a possible D gene is TRBD2 (6 bases). CDR1 is SQVTM and CDR2 is ANQGSEA in the germline V gene. V dropped 5 bases and J dropped 5 bases, with 16 bases sitting between them. This CDR3 spans 14 amino acids. Here the CDR3 DNA reads TGCAGCGTTCGCGAGGGAGGCCTGCACAATGAGCAGTTCTTC. Translation gives CSVREGGLHNEQFF.

This sequence joins TRBV2 and TRBJ2-1, with TRBD2 as a possible D gene (6 bases). In germline, CDR1 is SNHLY, CDR2 FYNNEI. V was trimmed by 3 bases and J by 1 base, leaving 10 bases between them. The CDR3 consists of 15 residues. Here the CDR3 DNA reads TGTGCCAGCAGTGAGGCAGGGAGGTCCTACAATGAGCAGTTCTTC. It codes for CASSEAGRSYNEQFF. The full variable domain, its missing parts supplied by reference TRBV2 and TRBJ2-1, is EPEVTQTPSHQVTQMGQEVILRCVPISNHLYFYWYRQILGQKVEFLVSFYNNEISEKSEIFDDQFSVERPDGSNFTLKIRSTKLEDSAMYFCASSEAGRSYNEQFFGPGTRLTVL.